This T cell receptor beta chain was captured in a study of blood T cell repertoires in COVID-19. Study information: Samples taken during acute and convalescent COVID-19 were collected in the United States, Italy and Spain. T cells, B-cell-depleted T cells, or PBMCs provided the cDNA or gDNA that served as material.

Trimming shortened V by 2 bases and J by 0 bases, and 10 bases separated the two germline ends. Germline V gene lookup returns CDR1 MGHDK and CDR2 SYGVNS. This CDR3 has 16 residues. This clone was counted a few times. Original data processing: Amplification of reference gene primers was used by the study to estimate nucleated cell counts. Produced via immunoSEQ multiplex PCR; TCRdb's table is partial and in-frame only. The D gene and trimming were derived from the DNA, and the V and J assignments and clone size from that table. The sample contains roughly 250,000 clones, roughly 80% of which appear only once.

Specimen: peripheral blood. The V call is TRBV25-1, the J call TRBJ2-2, with unresolved D. The receptor was isolated from a woman aged 60-75 years with active or convalescent COVID-19. The CDR3: CASSERLSANTGELFF. The CDR3, as DNA: TGTGCCAGCAGTGAACGTCTGAGCGCGAACACCGGGGAGCTGTTTTTT.